This TCR beta chain was documented in a study of blood T cell repertoires in COVID-19. As handled by the study authors: Using reference gene primer amplification, nucleated cell counts were estimated. Some clones are missing from TCRdb's copy, which holds only in-frame ones; the method was immunoSEQ multiplex PCR. V, J and clone size are taken as reported in that table, and D and trimming were inferred from the DNA itself. The data show about 300,000 clones, about 86% seen once. The CDR3 covers 14 residues. The V end lost 7 bases, the J end lost 5 bases, and 15 bases lay between the germline ends. From germline, CDR1 is LNHDA and CDR2 SQIVND (reference sequence).

The sequence derives from a woman in her 50s with acute or convalescent COVID-19. The sample taken for sequencing was peripheral blood. The J gene is TRBJ2-1, the V gene TRBV19; tentatively, D is TRBD1 (6 bases). The CDR3: CASINGRGNNEQFF. DNA for the CDR3: TGTGCCAGTATTAACGGCAGGGGAAACAATGAGCAGTTCTTC. The entire variable domain, with the rest obtained from reference TRBV19 and TRBJ2-1, is as follows: DGGITQSPKYLFRKEGQNVTLSCEQNLNHDAMYWYRQDPGQGLRLIYYSQIVNDFQKGDIAEGYSVSREKKESFPLTVTSAQKNPTAFYLCASINGRGNNEQFFGPGTRLTVL.